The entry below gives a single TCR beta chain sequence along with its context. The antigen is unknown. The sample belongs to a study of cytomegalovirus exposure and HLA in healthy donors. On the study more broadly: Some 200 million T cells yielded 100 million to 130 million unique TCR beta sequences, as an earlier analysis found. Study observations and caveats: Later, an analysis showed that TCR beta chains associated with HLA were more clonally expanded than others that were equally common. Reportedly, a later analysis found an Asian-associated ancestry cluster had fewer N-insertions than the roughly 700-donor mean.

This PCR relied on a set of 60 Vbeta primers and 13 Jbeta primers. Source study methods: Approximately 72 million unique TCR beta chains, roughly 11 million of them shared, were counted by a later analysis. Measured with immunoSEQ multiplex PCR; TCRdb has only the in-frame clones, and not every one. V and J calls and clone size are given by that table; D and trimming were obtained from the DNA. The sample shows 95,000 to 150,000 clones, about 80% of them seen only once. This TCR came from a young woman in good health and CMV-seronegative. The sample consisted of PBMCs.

CDR3 loop: CAWSPNLQGYNEQFF. CDR3 nucleotide sequence: TGTGCCTGGAGTCCAAACCTACAGGGATACAATGAGCAGTTCTTC. The genes are TRBV30 and TRBJ2-1, with a possible D match to TRBD1 (6 bases). CDR1 and CDR2 (germline): GTSNPN, SVGIG (reference sequence). This CDR3 is 15 amino acids long. V gave up 2 bases and J gave up 4 bases, with 15 bases separating them.